This TCR beta chain was identified during a study of blood T cell repertoires in COVID-19. The wider study: Acute-phase and convalescent COVID-19 samples originated in the United States, Italy and Spain.

The CDR3 is made up of 14 amino acids. Germline V gene lookup returns CDR1 LGHDT and CDR2 YNNKEL (reference sequence). V was pared by 0 bases and J by 4 bases, with 9 bases between. As originally analysed: Amplified reference gene primers provided the basis for estimating nucleated cell counts. Repertoires were generated with immunoSEQ multiplex PCR, while TCRdb's copy carries only in-frame clones and drops some. That table supplies the V and J calls and clone size; D and trimming were determined from the DNA. The data hold roughly 62,000 clones, with 87% observed a single time. The rearrangement uses TRBV3-1 (or the pseudogene TRBV3-2) and TRBJ1-1; the D is unclear. Sequencing used peripheral blood. The receptor comes from a human donor with acute or convalescent COVID-19. The donor label of this sample is uncertain. CDR3 DNA: TGTGCCAGCAGCCAAGACTCAGGTGGCACTGAAGCTTTCTTT. This gives the protein CASSQDSGGTEAFF.